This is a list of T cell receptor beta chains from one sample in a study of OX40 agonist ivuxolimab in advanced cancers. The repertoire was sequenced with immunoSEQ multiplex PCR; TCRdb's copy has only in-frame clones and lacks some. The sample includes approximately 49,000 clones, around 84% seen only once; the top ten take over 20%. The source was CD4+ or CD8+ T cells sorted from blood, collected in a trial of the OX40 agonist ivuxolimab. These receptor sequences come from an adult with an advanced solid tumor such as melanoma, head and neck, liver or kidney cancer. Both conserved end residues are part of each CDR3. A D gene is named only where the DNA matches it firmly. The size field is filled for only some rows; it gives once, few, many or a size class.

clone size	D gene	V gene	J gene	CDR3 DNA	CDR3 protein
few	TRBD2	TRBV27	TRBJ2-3	TGTGCCAGCAGTCTGTCGACTAGCGGGGTCACAGATACGCAGTATTTT	CASSLSTSGVTDTQYF
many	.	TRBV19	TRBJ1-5	TGTGCCAGTGATACACGGGATAGCAATCAGCCCCAGCATTTT	CASDTRDSNQPQHF
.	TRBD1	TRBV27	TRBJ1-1	TGTGCCAGCAGGTTAACAGGGGGTCACACTGAAGCTTTCTTT	CASRLTGGHTEAFF
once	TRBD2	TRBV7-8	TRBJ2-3	TGTGCCAGCAGCAATAGCGGGGGGTCGATCGCAGATACGCAGTATTTT	CASSNSGGSIADTQYF
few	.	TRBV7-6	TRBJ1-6	TGTGCCAGCAGCTTAGAGACGAGCTCCTATAATTCACCCCTCCACTTT	CASSLETSSYNSPLHF
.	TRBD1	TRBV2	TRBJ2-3	TGTGCCAGCCCCGGGACAGGGGGAACAGATACGCAGTATTTT	CASPGTGGTDTQYF
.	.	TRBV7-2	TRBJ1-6	TGTGCCAGCAGCTTAGGAACCCCGGTGGGGCCTAGTAATTCACCCCTCCACTTT	CASSLGTPVGPSNSPLHF
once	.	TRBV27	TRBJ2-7	TGTGCCAGCAGTTTACCAGGGCCTACCTACGAGCAGTACTTC	CASSLPGPTYEQYF
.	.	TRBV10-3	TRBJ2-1	TGTGCCATAGTAGCAGATAACTACAATGAGCAGTTCTTC	CAIVADNYNEQFF
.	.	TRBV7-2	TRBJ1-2	TGTGCCAGCAGCTTAGTATGGGCCAACTATGGCTACACCTTC	CASSLVWANYGYTF
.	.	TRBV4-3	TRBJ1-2	TGCGCCAGCAGCCAAACTTATAGGGGAGAAGATGGCTACACCTTC	CASSQTYRGEDGYTF
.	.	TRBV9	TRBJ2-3	TGTGCCAGCAGCGAGGACAAGAGCACAGATACGCAGTATTTT	CASSEDKSTDTQYF
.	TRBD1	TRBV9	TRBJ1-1	TGTGCCAGCAGCCCCTATTATAGGGGGACAGGGGTTATCGGAGCTTTCTTT	CASSPYYRGTGVIGAFF
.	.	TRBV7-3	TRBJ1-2	TGTGCCAGCAGCTTATTTGGGGGAGACTATGGCTACACCTTC	CASSLFGGDYGYTF
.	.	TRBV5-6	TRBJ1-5	TGTGCCAGCAGCTTGGGGGATCAGCCCCAGCATTTT	CASSLGDQPQHF
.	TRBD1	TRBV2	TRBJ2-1	TGTGCCAGCACCTCCGGGACAGGGGGCGGCGAGCAGTTCTTC	CASTSGTGGGEQFF
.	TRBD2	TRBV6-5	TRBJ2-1	TGTGCCAGCAGTCCCCCTCCGGGGGGGAATATTGAGCAGTTCTTC	CASSPPPGGNIEQFF
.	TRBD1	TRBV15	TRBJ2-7	TGTGCCACCAGTATTCAAACAGGGGGTTACGAGCAGTACTTC	CATSIQTGGYEQYF
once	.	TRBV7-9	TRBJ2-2	TGTGCCAGCAGCGCCAGAGTCGGGGAGCTGTTTTTT	CASSARVGELFF
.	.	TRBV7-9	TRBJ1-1	TGTGCCAGCAGCTTAGTTACGGGTTTGAACACTGAAGCTTTCTTT	CASSLVTGLNTEAFF
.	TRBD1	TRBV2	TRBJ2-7	TGTGCCAGTGTGTATCCGGGACAGGGCTACGAGCAGTACTTC	CASVYPGQGYEQYF
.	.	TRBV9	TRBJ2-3	TGTGCCAGCAGCGTAAAGGCGGGGTCAACAGATACGCAGTATTTT	CASSVKAGSTDTQYF
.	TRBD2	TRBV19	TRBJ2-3	TGTGCCAGTAGTATAGGACTAGCGGGGACCACAGATACGCAGTATTTT	CASSIGLAGTTDTQYF
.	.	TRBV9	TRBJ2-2	TGTGCCAGCAGCCTCTCCTCCGGCGGGGGCCGTTACGGGGAGCTGTTTTTT	CASSLSSGGGRYGELFF
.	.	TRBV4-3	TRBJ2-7	TGCGCCAGCAGCCAAGATGAGGCGGGGCCTGGCTACGAGCAGTACTTC	CASSQDEAGPGYEQYF
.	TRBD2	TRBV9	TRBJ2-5	TGTGCCAGCAGCGGCGGGGGAGTCCAAGAGACCCAGTACTTC	CASSGGGVQETQYF
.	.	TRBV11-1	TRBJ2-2	TGTGCCAGCAGCTTAGAGCCAGGGTTTAACACCGGGGAGCTGTTTTTT	CASSLEPGFNTGELFF
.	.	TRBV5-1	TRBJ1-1	TGCGCCAGCAGCTTGGGCCCTCCGGGACGGACCGAGAACACTGAAGCTTTCTTT	CASSLGPPGRTENTEAFF
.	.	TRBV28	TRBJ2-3	TGTGCCAGTACCACGGACCAACAACCCACAGATACGCAGTATTTT	CASTTDQQPTDTQYF
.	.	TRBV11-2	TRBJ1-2	TGTGCCAGCAGCCCCGGTTCGGGGGCCTATGGCTACACCTTC	CASSPGSGAYGYTF
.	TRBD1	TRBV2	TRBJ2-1	TGTGCCAGCAGTGAGGGACAGGGTCAACATAATGAGCAGTTCTTC	CASSEGQGQHNEQFF
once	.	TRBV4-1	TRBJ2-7	TGCGCCAGCAGCCAAGATAGGGCGCAGGGTCTTCTCGAGCAGTACTTC	CASSQDRAQGLLEQYF
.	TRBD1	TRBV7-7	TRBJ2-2	TGTGCCACCGCGGGACAGGGCTCCGGGGAGCTGTTTTTT	CATAGQGSGELFF
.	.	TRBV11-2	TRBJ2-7	TGTGCCAGCAGCGTCAAAGACGAGCAGTACTTC	CASSVKDEQYF
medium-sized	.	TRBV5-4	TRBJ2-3	TGTGCCAGCAGCTTGCACCAGAAAGATACGCAGTATTTT	CASSLHQKDTQYF
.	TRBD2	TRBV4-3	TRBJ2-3	TGCGCCAGCAGCCAAGTGGCTAGCGGGGAGTATACGCAGTATTTT	CASSQVASGEYTQYF
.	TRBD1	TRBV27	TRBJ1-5	TGTGCCAGCAGTTTTGGACAGGGCGGGCAGCCCCAGCATTTT	CASSFGQGGQPQHF
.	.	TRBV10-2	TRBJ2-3	TGCGCCACCCGGGCCTTGGGCCCTGACACAGATACGCAGTATTTT	CATRALGPDTDTQYF
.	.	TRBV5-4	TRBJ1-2	TGTGCCAGCAGCTCCCCGGCAGGGGCCTATGGCTACACCTTC	CASSSPAGAYGYTF
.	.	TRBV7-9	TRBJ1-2	TGTGCCAGCAGCTCCGGACCTATTAAGGTCGGCTACACCTTC	CASSSGPIKVGYTF
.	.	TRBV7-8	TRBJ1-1	TGTGCCAGCAGCGACCATTGGGTTTCTGAAGCTTTCTTT	CASSDHWVSEAFF
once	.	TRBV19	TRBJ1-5	TGTGCCAGTAGTAGTAAAAGGGTAAGAGGTCAGCCCCAGCATTTT	CASSSKRVRGQPQHF
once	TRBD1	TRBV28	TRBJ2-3	TGTGCCAGCAGCCCCCTCCGCCGGGACAGGGGGCCAGATACGCAGTATTTT	CASSPLRRDRGPDTQYF